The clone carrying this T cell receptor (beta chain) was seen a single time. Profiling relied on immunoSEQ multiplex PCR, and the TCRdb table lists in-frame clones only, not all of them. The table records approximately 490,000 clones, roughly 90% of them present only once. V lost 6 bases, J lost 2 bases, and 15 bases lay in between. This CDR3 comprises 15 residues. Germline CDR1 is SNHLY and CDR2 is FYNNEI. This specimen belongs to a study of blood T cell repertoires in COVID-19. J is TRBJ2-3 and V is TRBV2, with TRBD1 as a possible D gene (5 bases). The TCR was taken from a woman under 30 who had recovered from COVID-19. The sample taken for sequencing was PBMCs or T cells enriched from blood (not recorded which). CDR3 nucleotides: TGTGCCAGCAGGGTGGACACAAAAGACACAGATACGCAGTATTTT. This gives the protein CASRVDTKDTDTQYF.